This TCR beta chain originates from a study of cytomegalovirus exposure and HLA in healthy donors. Both 60 Vbeta primers and 13 Jbeta primers went into the PCR. TCRdb's copy holds only in-frame clones and misses some; the assay was immunoSEQ multiplex PCR. The sample consists of some 200,000 clones, roughly 90% of them appearing once. The sequenced sample consisted of PBMCs. The clonotype was recovered from a girl less than two years old in good health and CMV-seronegative.

The CDR3 reads CASSRVGAETQYF. CDR3 DNA: TGTGCCAGCAGCCGAGTAGGGGCCGAGACCCAGTACTTC. The chain links TRBV7-8 to TRBJ2-5; TRBD1 is a possible D gene (5 bases). Trimming left V 5 bases short and J 5 bases short, with 12 bases between. The CDR3 is made up of 13 amino acids. Germline-derived CDR1 and CDR2 are SGHVS and FQNEAQ.